This TCR beta chain is from a study of blood T cell repertoires in COVID-19. Study as a whole: From T cells, B-cell-depleted T cells, or PBMCs came the material, which was cDNA or gDNA.

CDR3 length: 12 amino acids. Germline V lookup: CDR1 SGHRS, CDR2 YFSETQ. Trimming pared 7 bases from V and 1 base from J, leaving 8 bases between. Under the authors' procedure: Using reference gene primer amplification, nucleated cell counts were estimated. This table comes from immunoSEQ multiplex PCR, and its TCRdb copy is limited to in-frame clones, with some not included. V, J and clone size are those of that table, while D and trimming were read from the DNA. This table holds 120,000 to 150,000 clones, around 84% found once. The sample taken for sequencing was peripheral blood. The receptor was derived from a human donor in a cohort sampled during active COVID-19. This rearrangement joins TRBV5-1 to TRBJ1-2; D gene unclear. The CDR3 region has the DNA TGCGCCAGCTCTGAGGGTAACTATGGCTACACCTTC. Protein product: CASSEGNYGYTF. The full variable domain, with the rest looked up from reference TRBV5-1 and TRBJ1-2, is KAGVTQTPRYLIKTRGQQVTLSCSPISGHRSVSWYQQTPGQGLQFLFEYFSETQRNKGNFPGRFSGRQFSNSRSEMNVSTLELGDSALYLCASSEGNYGYTFGSGTRLTVV.